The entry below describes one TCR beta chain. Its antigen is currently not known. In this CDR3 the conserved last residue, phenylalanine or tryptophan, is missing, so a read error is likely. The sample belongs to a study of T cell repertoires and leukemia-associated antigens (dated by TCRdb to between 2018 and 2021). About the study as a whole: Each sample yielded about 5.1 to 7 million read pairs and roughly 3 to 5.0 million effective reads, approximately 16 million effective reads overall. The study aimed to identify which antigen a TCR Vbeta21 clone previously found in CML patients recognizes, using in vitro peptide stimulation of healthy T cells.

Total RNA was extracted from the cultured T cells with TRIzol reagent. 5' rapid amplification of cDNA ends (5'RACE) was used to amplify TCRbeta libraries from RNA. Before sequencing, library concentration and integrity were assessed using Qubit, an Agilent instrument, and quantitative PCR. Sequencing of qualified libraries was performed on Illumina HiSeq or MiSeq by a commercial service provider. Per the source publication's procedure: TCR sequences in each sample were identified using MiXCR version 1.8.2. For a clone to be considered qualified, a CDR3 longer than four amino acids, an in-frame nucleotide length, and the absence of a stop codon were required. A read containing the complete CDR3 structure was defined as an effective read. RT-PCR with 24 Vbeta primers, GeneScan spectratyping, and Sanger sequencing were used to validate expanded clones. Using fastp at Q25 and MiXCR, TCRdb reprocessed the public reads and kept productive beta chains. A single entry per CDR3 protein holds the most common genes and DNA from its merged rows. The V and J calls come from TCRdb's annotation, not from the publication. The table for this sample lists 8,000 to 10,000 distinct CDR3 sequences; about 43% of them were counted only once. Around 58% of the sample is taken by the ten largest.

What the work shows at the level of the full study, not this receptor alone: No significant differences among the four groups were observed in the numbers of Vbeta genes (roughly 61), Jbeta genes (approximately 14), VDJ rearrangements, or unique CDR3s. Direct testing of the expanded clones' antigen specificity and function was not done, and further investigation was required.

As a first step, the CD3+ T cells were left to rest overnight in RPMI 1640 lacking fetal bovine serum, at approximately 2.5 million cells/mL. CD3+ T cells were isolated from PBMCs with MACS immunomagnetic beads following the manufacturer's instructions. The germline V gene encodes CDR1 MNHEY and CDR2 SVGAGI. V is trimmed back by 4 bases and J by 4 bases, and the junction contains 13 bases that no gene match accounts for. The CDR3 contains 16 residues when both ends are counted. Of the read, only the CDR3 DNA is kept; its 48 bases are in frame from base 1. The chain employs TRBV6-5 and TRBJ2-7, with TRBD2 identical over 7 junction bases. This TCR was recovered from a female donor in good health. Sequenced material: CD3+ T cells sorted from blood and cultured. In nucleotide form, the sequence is TGTGCCAGCAGTTCGCCCCGGACTAGTTCTTCGTACGAGCAGTACCTC. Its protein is CASSSPRTSSSYEQYL.